The sequence of this T cell receptor (beta chain) was determined in a study of blood T cell repertoires in COVID-19. Study in general: Italy, Spain and the United States were the sources of the convalescent and acute COVID-19 samples. T cells, B-cell-depleted T cells, or PBMCs supplied cDNA or gDNA.

Study processing details: Reference gene primer amplification gave nucleated cell count estimates. Data came from immunoSEQ multiplex PCR; TCRdb stores just in-frame clones and leaves some out. V, J and clone size were drawn from that table, and D and trimming were deduced from the DNA. The sample lists about 48,000 clones, over 65% occurring once. The CDR3 has 13 amino acids. The V gene's germline CDR1 is MNHNS and CDR2 SASEGT. V dropped 8 bases and J dropped 2; count of bases not matched to a gene: 3. This TCR was recovered from a woman aged 60-75 years with acute or convalescent COVID-19. This sequence joins TRBV6-1 and TRBJ2-7; 10 bases line up with TRBD2. The sample taken for sequencing was peripheral blood. This CDR3 is CASCTSGAYEQYF. The CDR3 DNA is TGTGCCAGCTGTACTAGCGGGGCCTACGAGCAGTACTTC.